This T cell receptor beta chain was documented in a study of T cells in tumors after PD-1 blockade. The CDR3 is 14 residues long. Unmatched junction bases numbered 4, after V lost 5 bases and J lost 3 bases. CDR1 and CDR2 (germline): SGHNT, YENEEA. With respect to this clone: As yet, its antigen is unknown.

General study findings and limits: Some novel exhausted tumor clones appeared in pre-treatment blood, suggesting peripheral recruitment.

Here immunoSEQ multiplex PCR was the method, and the copy in TCRdb shows in-frame clones only, minus some. The sample includes about 33,000 clones, 78% of them seen just once. The clonotype originates from a human donor with basal cell carcinoma. Material: PBMCs, obtained before anti-PD-1 treatment. This chain uses TRBV11-3 with TRBJ1-2; 9 bases are shared with TRBD1. The DNA for the CDR3 is TGTGCCAGCAGCCCCAGGACAGGGGACTATGGCTACACCTTC. The encoded protein is CASSPRTGDYGYTF.